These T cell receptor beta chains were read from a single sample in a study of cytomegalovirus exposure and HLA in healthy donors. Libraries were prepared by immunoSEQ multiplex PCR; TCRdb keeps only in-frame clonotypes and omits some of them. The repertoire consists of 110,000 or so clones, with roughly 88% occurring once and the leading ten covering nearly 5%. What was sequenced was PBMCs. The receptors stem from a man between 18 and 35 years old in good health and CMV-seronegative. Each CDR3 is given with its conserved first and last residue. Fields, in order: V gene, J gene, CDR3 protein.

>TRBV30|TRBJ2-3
CAWGASTSTDTQYF
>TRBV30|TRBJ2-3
CAWMDRGLGDTQYF
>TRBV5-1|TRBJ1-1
CASTGTGNTEAFF
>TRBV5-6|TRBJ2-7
CASSWSLRTDSYEQYF
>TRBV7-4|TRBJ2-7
CASSWFGTGGPYEQYF
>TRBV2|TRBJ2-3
CASSPGQVPDTQYF
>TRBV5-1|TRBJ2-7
CASSRLAVTVGEQYF
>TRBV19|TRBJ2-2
CASSGGLTNTGELFF
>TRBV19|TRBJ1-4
CASSMGGTPEKLFF
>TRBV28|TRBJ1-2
CASSLRRNNYGYTF
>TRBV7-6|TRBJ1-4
CASSLGGGGHEKLFF
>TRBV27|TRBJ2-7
CASSLGGDPYEQYF
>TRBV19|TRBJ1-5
CASSIRGFGNQPQHF
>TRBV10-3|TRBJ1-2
CAISQDRAYGYTF
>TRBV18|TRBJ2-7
CASSPVNRVEYEQYF
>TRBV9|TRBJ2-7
CASSAPNGYEQYF
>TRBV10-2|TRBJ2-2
CASGGGGYTGELFF